This T cell receptor beta chain was observed in a study of T cell responses to AZD1222 COVID-19 vaccine. Some clones are missing from TCRdb's copy, which holds only in-frame ones; the method was immunoSEQ multiplex PCR. The table shows more than 100,000 clones, with roughly nine tenths occurring only once. The CDR3 has 17 amino acids. CDR1 is LGHDT, CDR2 YNNKEL, per germline (reference sequence). Trimming shortened V by 0 bases and J by 4 bases, and 16 bases separated the two germline ends. The chain joins TRBV3-1 (or the pseudogene TRBV3-2) to TRBJ1-3; no definite D call. The clonotype was recovered from an adult in good health. The sample consisted of peripheral blood, taken on day 0 of AZD1222 vaccination. The CDR3 protein is CASSQDTFSGGGNTIYF. DNA for the CDR3: TGTGCCAGCAGCCAAGATACATTCTCGGGAGGGGGAAACACCATATATTTT.